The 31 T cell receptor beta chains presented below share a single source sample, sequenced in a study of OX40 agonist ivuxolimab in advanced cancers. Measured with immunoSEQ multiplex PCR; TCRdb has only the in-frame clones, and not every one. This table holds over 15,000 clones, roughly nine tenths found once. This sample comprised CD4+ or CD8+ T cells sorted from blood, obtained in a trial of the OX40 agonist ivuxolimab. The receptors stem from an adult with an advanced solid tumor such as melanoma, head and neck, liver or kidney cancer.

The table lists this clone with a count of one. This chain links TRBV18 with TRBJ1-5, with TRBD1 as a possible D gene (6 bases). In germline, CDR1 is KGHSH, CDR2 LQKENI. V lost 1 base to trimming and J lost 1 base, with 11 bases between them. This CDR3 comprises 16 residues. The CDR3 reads CASSPRGGGSNQPQHF. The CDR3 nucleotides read TGTGCCAGCTCACCACGGGGGGGCGGGAGCAATCAGCCCCAGCATTTT. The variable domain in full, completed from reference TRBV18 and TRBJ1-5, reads NAGVMQNPRHLVRRRGQEARLRCSPMKGHSHVYWYRQLPEEGLKFMVYLQKENIIDESGMPKERFSAEFPKEGPSILRIQQVVRGDSAAYFCASSPRGGGSNQPQHFGDGTRLSIL.

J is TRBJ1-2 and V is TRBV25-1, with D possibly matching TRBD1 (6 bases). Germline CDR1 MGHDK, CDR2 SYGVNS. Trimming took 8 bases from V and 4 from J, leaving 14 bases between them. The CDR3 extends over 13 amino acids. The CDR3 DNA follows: TGTGCCAGCGGGGACACAGAATTCTATGGCTACACCTTC. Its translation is CASGDTEFYGYTF.

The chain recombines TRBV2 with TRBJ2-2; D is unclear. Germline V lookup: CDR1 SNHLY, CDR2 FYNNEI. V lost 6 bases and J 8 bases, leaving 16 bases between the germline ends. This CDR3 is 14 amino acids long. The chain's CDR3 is CASRVSSSAGELFF. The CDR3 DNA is TGTGCCAGCAGGGTCTCCAGTAGTGCAGGGGAGCTGTTTTTT. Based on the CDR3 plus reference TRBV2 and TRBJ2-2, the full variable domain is EPEVTQTPSHQVTQMGQEVILRCVPISNHLYFYWYRQILGQKVEFLVSFYNNEISEKSEIFDDQFSVERPDGSNFTLKIRSTKLEDSAMYFCASRVSSSAGELFFGEGSRLTVL.

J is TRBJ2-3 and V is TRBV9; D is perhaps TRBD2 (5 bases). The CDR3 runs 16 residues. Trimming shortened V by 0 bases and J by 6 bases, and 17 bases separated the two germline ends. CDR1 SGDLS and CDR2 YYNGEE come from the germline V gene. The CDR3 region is CASSVVASPPRDTQYF. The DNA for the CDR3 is TGTGCCAGCAGCGTAGTGGCTAGCCCGCCTCGGGATACGCAGTATTTT.

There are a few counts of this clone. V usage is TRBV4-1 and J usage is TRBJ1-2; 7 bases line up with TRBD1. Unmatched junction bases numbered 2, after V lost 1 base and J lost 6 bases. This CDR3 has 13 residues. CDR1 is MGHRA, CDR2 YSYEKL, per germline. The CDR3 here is CASSQGQGDGYTF. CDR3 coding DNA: TGCGCCAGCAGCCAAGGACAGGGTGATGGCTACACCTTC.

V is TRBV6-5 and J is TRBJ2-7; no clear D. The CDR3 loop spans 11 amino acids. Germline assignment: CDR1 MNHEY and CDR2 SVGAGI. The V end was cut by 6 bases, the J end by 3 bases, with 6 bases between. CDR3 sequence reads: CASSTIYEQYF. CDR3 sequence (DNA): TGTGCCAGCAGCACCATCTACGAGCAGTACTTC.

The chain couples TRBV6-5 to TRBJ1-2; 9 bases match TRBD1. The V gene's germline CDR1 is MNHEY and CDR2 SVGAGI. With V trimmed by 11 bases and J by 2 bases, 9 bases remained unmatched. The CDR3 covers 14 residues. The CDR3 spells CASNRDRANYGYTF. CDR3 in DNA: TGTGCCTCGAATCGGGACAGGGCCAACTATGGCTACACCTTC.

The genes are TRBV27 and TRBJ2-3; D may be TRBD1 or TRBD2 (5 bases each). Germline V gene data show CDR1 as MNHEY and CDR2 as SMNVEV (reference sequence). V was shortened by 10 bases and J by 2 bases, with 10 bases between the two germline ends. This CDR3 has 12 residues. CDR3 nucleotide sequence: TGTGCCACGGGACCCAACACAGATACGCAGTATTTT. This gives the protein CATGPNTDTQYF.

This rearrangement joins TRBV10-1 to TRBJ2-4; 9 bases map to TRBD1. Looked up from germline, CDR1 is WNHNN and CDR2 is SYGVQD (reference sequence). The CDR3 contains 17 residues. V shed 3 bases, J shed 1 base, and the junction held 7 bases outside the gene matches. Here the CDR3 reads CASSEALGQGAKNIQYF. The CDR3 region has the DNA TGCGCCAGCAGTGAAGCTTTAGGACAGGGGGCCAAAAACATTCAGTACTTC.

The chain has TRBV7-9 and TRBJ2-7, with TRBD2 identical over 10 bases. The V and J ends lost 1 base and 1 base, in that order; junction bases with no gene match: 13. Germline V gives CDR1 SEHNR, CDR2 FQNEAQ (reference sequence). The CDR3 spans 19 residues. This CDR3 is CASSLEGLAGASISYEQYF. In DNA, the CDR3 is TGTGCCAGCAGCTTAGAGGGGCTAGCGGGAGCCAGCATTTCCTACGAGCAGTACTTC.

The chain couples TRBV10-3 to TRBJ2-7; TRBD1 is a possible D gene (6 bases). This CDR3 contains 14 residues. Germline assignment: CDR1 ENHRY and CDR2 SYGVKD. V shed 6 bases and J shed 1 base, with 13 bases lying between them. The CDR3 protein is CAIREGVGSYEQYF. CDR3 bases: TGTGCCATCAGAGAGGGGGTAGGGTCCTACGAGCAGTACTTC.

The CDR3 loop is CASTDARGGLYF. In nucleotides, the CDR3 is TGTGCCAGCACCGACGCCCGGGGGGGGCTGTATTTT. The chain couples TRBV6-4 to TRBJ2-3, with 8 bases that match TRBD2. Per germline, CDR1 MRHNA and CDR2 SNTAGT. This CDR3 has 12 amino acids. After removal of 7 bases from V and 14 bases from J, the junction contained 11 bases not matched to a gene.

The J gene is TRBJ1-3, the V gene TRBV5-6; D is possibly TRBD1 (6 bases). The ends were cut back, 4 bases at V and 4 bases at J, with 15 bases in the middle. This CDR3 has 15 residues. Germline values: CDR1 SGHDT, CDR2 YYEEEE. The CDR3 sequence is CASSIQQGSGNTIYF. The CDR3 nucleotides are TGTGCCAGCAGCATTCAACAGGGATCAGGAAACACCATATATTTT.

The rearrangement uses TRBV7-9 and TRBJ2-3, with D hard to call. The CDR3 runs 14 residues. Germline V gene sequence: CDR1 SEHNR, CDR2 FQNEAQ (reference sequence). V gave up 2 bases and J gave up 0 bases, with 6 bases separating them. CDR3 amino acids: CASSLTTSTDTQYF. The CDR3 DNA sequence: TGTGCCAGCAGCTTAACGACTAGCACAGATACGCAGTATTTT.

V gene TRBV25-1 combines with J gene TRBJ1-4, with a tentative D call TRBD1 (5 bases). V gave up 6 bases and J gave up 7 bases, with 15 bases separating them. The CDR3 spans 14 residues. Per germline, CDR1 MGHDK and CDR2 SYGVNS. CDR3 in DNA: TGTGCCAGCAGCGCTCCGGGACCGGGTGAAAAACTGTTTTTT. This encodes CASSAPGPGEKLFF.

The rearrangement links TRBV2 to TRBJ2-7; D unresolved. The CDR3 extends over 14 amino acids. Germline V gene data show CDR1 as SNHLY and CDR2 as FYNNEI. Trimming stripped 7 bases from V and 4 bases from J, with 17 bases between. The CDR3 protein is CASNVYQLPYEQYF. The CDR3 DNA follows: TGTGCCAGCAATGTTTATCAACTTCCGTACGAGCAGTACTTC.

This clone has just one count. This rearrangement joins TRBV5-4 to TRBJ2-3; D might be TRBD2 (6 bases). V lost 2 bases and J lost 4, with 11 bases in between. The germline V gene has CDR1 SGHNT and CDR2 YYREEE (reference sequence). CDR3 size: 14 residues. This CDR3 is CASSFGGVSDTQYF. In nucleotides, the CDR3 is TGTGCCAGCAGCTTTGGAGGGGTCTCAGATACGCAGTATTTT.

This chain's CDR3 is CASSQPPEVRGTGELFF. For the CDR3, the DNA is TGTGCCAGCAGCCAACCCCCTGAGGTACGCGGCACCGGGGAGCTGTTTTTT. J is TRBJ2-2 and V is TRBV4-2; no clear D. CDR1 and CDR2 from the germline V gene are LGHNA and YNFKEQ. With 2 bases removed from V and 4 bases from J, the gap between germline ends came to 17 bases. The CDR3 length is 17 residues.

The CDR3 spells CASSQDVKRRGTDTQYF. In DNA form, the CDR3 reads TGCGCCAGCAGCCAAGATGTGAAGCGGAGGGGCACAGATACGCAGTATTTT. V is TRBV4-3 and J is TRBJ2-3; a weak D match, TRBD2 (6 bases). Germline values: CDR1 LGHNA, CDR2 YSLEER. With 0 bases removed from V and 1 base from J, the gap between germline ends came to 14 bases. This CDR3 contains 17 residues.

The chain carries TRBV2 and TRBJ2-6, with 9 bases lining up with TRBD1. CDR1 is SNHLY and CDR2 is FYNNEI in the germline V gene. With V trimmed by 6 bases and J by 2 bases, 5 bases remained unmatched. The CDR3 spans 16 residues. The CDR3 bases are TGTGCCAGCAGCGAAACAGGGGGCGCTGGGGCCAACGTCCTGACTTTC. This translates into CASSETGGAGANVLTF.

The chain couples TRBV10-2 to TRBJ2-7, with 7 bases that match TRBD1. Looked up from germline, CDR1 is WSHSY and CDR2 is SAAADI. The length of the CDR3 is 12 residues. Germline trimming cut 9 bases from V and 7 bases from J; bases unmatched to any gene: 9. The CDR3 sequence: CASSTGAGEQYF. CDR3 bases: TGCGCCAGTTCTACAGGGGCCGGAGAGCAGTACTTC.

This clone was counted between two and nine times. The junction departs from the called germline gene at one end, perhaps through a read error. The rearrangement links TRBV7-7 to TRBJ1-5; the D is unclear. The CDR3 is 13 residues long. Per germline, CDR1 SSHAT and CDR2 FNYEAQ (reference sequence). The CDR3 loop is CASSLTANQPQHF. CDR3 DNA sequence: TGTGCTAGCAGCTTAACGGCTAATCAGCCCCAGCATTTT.

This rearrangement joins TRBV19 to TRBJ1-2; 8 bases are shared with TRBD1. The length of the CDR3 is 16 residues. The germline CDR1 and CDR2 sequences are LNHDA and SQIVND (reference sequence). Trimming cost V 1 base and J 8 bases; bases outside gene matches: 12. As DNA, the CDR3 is TGTGCCAGTAGTATAGTCCAGGGGGCGCGGGTAGAAGGCTACACCTTC. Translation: CASSIVQGARVEGYTF.

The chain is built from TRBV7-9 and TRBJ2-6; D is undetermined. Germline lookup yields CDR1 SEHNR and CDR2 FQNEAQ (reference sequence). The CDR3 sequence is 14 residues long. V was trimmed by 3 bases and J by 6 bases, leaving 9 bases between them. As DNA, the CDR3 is TGTGCCAGCAGCTTCCGGGCTGAGGCCAACGTCCTGACTTTC. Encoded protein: CASSFRAEANVLTF.

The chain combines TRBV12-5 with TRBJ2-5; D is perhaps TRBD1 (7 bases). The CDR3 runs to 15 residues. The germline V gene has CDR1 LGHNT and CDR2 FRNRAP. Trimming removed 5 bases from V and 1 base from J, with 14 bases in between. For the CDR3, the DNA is TGTGCTAGTGGTGCGGGACAGACCCCCCAAGAGACCCAGTACTTC. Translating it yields CASGAGQTPQETQYF.

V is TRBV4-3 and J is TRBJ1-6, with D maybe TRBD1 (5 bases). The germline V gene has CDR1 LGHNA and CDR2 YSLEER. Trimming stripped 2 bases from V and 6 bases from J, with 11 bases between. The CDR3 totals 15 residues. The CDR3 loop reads CASSQYTGPNSPLHF. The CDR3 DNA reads TGCGCCAGCAGCCAATACACAGGCCCTAATTCACCCCTCCACTTT.

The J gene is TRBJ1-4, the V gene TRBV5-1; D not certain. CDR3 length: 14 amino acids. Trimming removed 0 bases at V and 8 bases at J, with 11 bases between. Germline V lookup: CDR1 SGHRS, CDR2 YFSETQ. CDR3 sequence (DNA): TGCGCCAGCAGCTTGGGGGGATCGAGAGAAAAACTGTTTTTT. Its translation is CASSLGGSREKLFF.

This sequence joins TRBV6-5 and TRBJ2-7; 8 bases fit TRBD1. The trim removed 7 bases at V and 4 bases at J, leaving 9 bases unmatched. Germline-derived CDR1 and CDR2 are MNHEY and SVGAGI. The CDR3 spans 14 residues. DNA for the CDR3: TGTGCCAGCACCAAGGCAGGGGGCGGGTACGAGCAGTACTTC. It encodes CASTKAGGGYEQYF.

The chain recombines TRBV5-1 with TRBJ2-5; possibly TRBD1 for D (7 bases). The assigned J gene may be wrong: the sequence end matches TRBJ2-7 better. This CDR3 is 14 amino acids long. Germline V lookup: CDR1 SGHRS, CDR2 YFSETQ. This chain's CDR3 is CASSLLAQGGEQYF. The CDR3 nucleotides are TGCGCCAGCAGCTTGTTGGCCCAGGGGGGCGAGCAGTACTTC.

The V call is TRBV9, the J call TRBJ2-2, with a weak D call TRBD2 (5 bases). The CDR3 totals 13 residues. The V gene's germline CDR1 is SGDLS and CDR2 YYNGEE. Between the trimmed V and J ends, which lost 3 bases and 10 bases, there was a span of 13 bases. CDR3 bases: TGTGCCAGCAGCGAAGATTCGGGGATGGAGCTGTTTTTT. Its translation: CASSEDSGMELFF. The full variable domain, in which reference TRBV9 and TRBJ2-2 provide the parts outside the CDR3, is DSGVTQTPKHLITATGQRVTLRCSPRSGDLSVYWYQQSLDQGLQFLIQYYNGEERAKGNILERFSAQQFPDLHSELNLSSLELGDSALYFCASSEDSGMELFFGEGSRLTVL.

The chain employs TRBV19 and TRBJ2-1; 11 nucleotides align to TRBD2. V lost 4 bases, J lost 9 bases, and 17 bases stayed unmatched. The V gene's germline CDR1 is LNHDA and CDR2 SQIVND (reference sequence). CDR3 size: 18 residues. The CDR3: CASSRGHQLAGVEREQFF. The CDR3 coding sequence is TGTGCCAGTAGTAGAGGGCATCAACTAGCGGGAGTTGAGCGTGAGCAGTTCTTC.